The 30 T cell receptor beta chains below were found in one sample sequenced in a study of identical twins. TCRdb redid the calling of the 5' RACE reads with MiXCR, one entry per CDR3 protein. The data hold about 100,000 distinct CDR3 sequences, with about 6% observed a single time. Sample: memory T cells sorted from blood. The receptors come from a woman between 45 and 60 years old in good health.

This clonotype showed up many times. V is TRBV15 and J is TRBJ1-1; D gene uncertain. V was pared by 5 bases and J by 0 bases, with 13 bases between. Germline values: CDR1 LNHNV, CDR2 YYDKDF (reference sequence). The CDR3 contains 15 residues. The CDR3 DNA sequence: TGTGCCACCAGCCCCGTAGGTGTCTTGAACACTGAAGCTTTCTTT. Amino acid sequence: CATSPVGVLNTEAFF.

This clonotype was counted ten times or more. The genes are TRBV29-1 and TRBJ2-1; TRBD2 aligns across 13 bases. CDR1 and CDR2 (germline): SQVTM, ANQGSEA. V trimming: 5 bases; J trimming: 6 bases; junction bases outside the gene matches: 7. The CDR3 is made up of 15 amino acids. This CDR3 reads CSVKGTSGIINEQFF. DNA of the CDR3: TGCAGCGTTAAGGGGACTAGCGGGATTATCAATGAGCAGTTCTTC.

In its sample, this clonotype was seen many times. The chain recombines TRBV2 with TRBJ1-1; tentatively, D is TRBD1 (6 bases). This CDR3 is built from 11 residues. Germline V CDR1 and CDR2: SNHLY, FYNNEI. V lost 7 bases to trimming and J lost 5 bases, with 8 bases between them. The CDR3 DNA reads as TGTGCCAGCACTACAGGGACTGAAGCTTTCTTT. The encoded protein is CASTTGTEAFF. The variable domain in full, completed from reference TRBV2 and TRBJ1-1, reads EPEVTQTPSHQVTQMGQEVILRCVPISNHLYFYWYRQILGQKVEFLVSFYNNEISEKSEIFDDQFSVERPDGSNFTLKIRSTKLEDSAMYFCASTTGTEAFFGQGTRLTVV.

This clonotype was counted ten times or more. The genes are TRBV28 and TRBJ1-4; no clear D gene. Germline assignment: CDR1 MDHEN and CDR2 SYDVKM. CDR3 length: 14 residues. Trimming pared 6 bases from V and 8 bases from J, leaving 16 bases between. CDR3 in amino acids: CASSSPGLGEKLFF. In nucleotides, the CDR3 is TGTGCCAGCAGCTCTCCCGGGCTAGGGGAAAAACTGTTTTTT.

This clonotype came up a few times. V usage is TRBV20-1 and J usage is TRBJ2-3, with TRBD2 as a possible D gene (6 bases). The CDR3 covers 12 residues. V gave up 6 bases and J gave up 4 bases, with 11 bases separating them. CDR1 is DFQATT and CDR2 is SNEGSKA in the germline V gene (reference sequence). CDR3 nucleotides: TGCAGTGCACCTACGGGAGCAGATACGCAGTATTTT. Amino acids: CSAPTGADTQYF.

The rearrangement uses TRBV20-1 and TRBJ2-2; the match to TRBD2 covers 13 bases. Germline CDR1 reads DFQATT; CDR2 reads SNEGSKA (reference sequence). V trimming: 1 base; J trimming: 7 bases; junction bases outside the gene matches: 6. There are 16 residues in the CDR3. For the CDR3, the DNA is TGCAGTGCTAGAGTCGGGACTAGCGGGATAAGCGGGGAGCTGTTTTTT. The encoded protein is CSARVGTSGISGELFF.

This clonotype was observed at least ten times. The chain joins TRBV27 to TRBJ1-6; D gene ambiguous. Trimming took off 3 bases at V and 5 bases at J, with 8 bases between the two ends. CDR1 is MNHEY, CDR2 SMNVEV, per germline (reference sequence). This CDR3 is 14 amino acids long. The CDR3 bases are TGTGCCAGCAGTTTCACTGGCGATAATTCACCCCTCCACTTT. Translation gives CASSFTGDNSPLHF.

This clonotype was recorded at least ten times. CDR3 bases: TGTGCCAGCAGCTTGCGGGACTACTCTGGGGCCAACGTCCTGACTTTC. It codes for CASSLRDYSGANVLTF. The J gene is TRBJ2-6, the V gene TRBV5-6, with 7 bases that match TRBD2. The length of the CDR3 is 16 residues. Trimming removed 1 base from V and 0 bases from J; junction bases left unmatched: 1. The germline V gene encodes CDR1 SGHDT and CDR2 YYEEEE.

In its sample, this clonotype was seen many times. The rearrangement links TRBV4-1 to TRBJ1-4; no clear D. Germline V gene sequence: CDR1 MGHRA, CDR2 YSYEKL. CDR3 size: 14 residues. Trimming removed 1 base at V and 8 bases at J, with 11 bases between. The CDR3 nucleotides read TGCGCCAGCAGCCAAGGACGGAAGGAGGAAAAACTGTTTTTT. Encoded protein: CASSQGRKEEKLFF.

There are many counts of this clonotype. J is TRBJ2-1 and V is TRBV12-3 or TRBV12-4; the D gene is possibly TRBD1 (6 bases). Trimming pared 5 bases from V and 2 bases from J, leaving 10 bases between. CDR3 size: 14 residues. CDR3 protein: CASSGQRPYNEQFF. The CDR3, as DNA: TGTGCCAGCAGTGGACAGAGACCCTACAATGAGCAGTTCTTC.

This clonotype was seen many times. The rearrangement joins TRBV3-1 to TRBJ2-3; TRBD1 matches 11 bases. CDR1 is LGHDT, CDR2 YNNKEL, per germline (reference sequence). This CDR3 is built from 14 residues. V was clipped by 8 bases and J by 4 bases; unmatched bases: 5. The CDR3 sequence: CASRDRGFPDTQYF. CDR3 nucleotides: TGTGCCAGCCGGGACAGGGGGTTCCCAGATACGCAGTATTTT.

At least ten counts were recorded for this clonotype. The chain couples TRBV2 to TRBJ2-5; 8 positions agree with TRBD1. The trim removed 2 bases at V and 5 bases at J, leaving 7 bases unmatched. CDR1 SNHLY and CDR2 FYNNEI come from the germline V gene. The CDR3 has 15 amino acids. CDR3 bases: TGTGCCAGCAGTGAAATCCCAGGGGGCGGTGAGACCCAGTACTTC. Translating it yields CASSEIPGGGETQYF. The full variable domain, completed using reference TRBV2 and TRBJ2-5, is EPEVTQTPSHQVTQMGQEVILRCVPISNHLYFYWYRQILGQKVEFLVSFYNNEISEKSEIFDDQFSVERPDGSNFTLKIRSTKLEDSAMYFCASSEIPGGGETQYFGPGTRLLVL.

This clonotype was observed many times. This chain links TRBV7-9 with TRBJ1-1; D is uncertain. With 6 bases removed from V and 11 bases from J, the gap between germline ends came to 16 bases. CDR1 is SEHNR, CDR2 FQNEAQ, per germline (reference sequence). The CDR3 totals 12 residues. CDR3 coding DNA: TGTGCCAGCAGTTCTGATCTGGTTGGCGCTTTCTTT. This codes for CASSSDLVGAFF.

In this sample, this clonotype turned up many times. The chain joins TRBV5-1 to TRBJ2-1; possible D gene TRBD2, 6 bases. The CDR3 runs 14 residues. The germline gives CDR1 SGHRS, CDR2 YFSETQ. The germline V and J ends were trimmed by 5 bases and 6 bases, with 15 bases remaining between them. CDR3 protein: CASRGTTSRNEQFF. The CDR3 coding sequence is TGCGCCAGCAGAGGGACGACTAGTCGCAATGAGCAGTTCTTC. Variable domain in full (rest from reference TRBV5-1 and TRBJ2-1): KAGVTQTPRYLIKTRGQQVTLSCSPISGHRSVSWYQQTPGQGLQFLFEYFSETQRNKGNFPGRFSGRQFSNSRSEMNVSTLELGDSALYLCASRGTTSRNEQFFGPGTRLTVL.

There are many counts of this clonotype. The chain combines TRBV10-3 with TRBJ1-1; 7 bases map to TRBD1. Germline V gene data show CDR1 as ENHRY and CDR2 as SYGVKD. This CDR3 spans 14 amino acids. V shed 6 bases and J 4 bases; nucleotides not matched to a gene: 8. The CDR3 region is CAIRLQGPGTEAFF. In DNA, the CDR3 is TGTGCCATCAGGTTACAGGGGCCGGGCACTGAAGCTTTCTTT.

The V gene is TRBV14, the J gene TRBJ2-1, with a tentative D call TRBD2 (5 bases). Germline V gene sequence: CDR1 SGHDN, CDR2 FVKESK. Trimming removed 3 bases at V and 2 bases at J, with 8 bases between. This CDR3 region has 14 residues. For the CDR3, the DNA is TGTGCCAGCAGCCAGCGGGTGACCTACAATGAGCAGTTCTTC. Amino acids: CASSQRVTYNEQFF.

This clonotype has just a few counts. The chain employs TRBV7-6 and TRBJ2-1; no reliable D call. CDR3 length equals 15 residues. Looked up from germline, CDR1 is SGHVS and CDR2 is FNYEAQ. Trimming left V 3 bases short and J 4 bases short, with 13 bases between. Written as DNA, the CDR3 is TGTGCCAGCAGCTTTATGTCAGAGTCGTACAATGAGCAGTTCTTC. It is translated as CASSFMSESYNEQFF.

There are many counts of this clonotype. The chain links TRBV5-1 to TRBJ2-1; 8 nucleotides agree with TRBD2. The germline V gene encodes CDR1 SGHRS and CDR2 YFSETQ. The CDR3 totals 14 residues. The trim removed 7 bases at V and 9 bases at J, leaving 12 bases unmatched. CDR3 sequence: CASQSAGAWGEQFF. For the CDR3, the DNA is TGCGCCAGCCAATCAGCGGGGGCTTGGGGTGAGCAGTTCTTC.

This clonotype showed up many times. The V and J genes are TRBV7-9 and TRBJ2-7, with D unresolved. This CDR3 is 13 amino acids long. V was clipped by 5 bases and J by 1 base, with 9 bases between them. Germline-derived CDR1 and CDR2 are SEHNR and FQNEAQ (reference sequence). The CDR3 protein is CASSPGRSYEQYF. Here the CDR3 DNA reads TGTGCCAGCAGCCCCGGACGGTCCTACGAGCAGTACTTC.

This clonotype turned up a few times. The CDR3 nucleotides are TGTGCCAGCAGCGACTACACAGGGACCTATGAAAAACTGTTTTTT. It yields the protein CASSDYTGTYEKLFF. The V and J genes are TRBV5-4 and TRBJ1-4, with a possible D match to TRBD1 (6 bases). Germline V gene data show CDR1 as SGHNT and CDR2 as YYREEE (reference sequence). CDR3 size: 15 residues. V was trimmed by 4 bases and J by 6 bases, leaving 16 bases between them. Looking up the rest from reference TRBV5-4 and TRBJ1-4 gives the full variable domain: ETGVTQSPTHLIKTRGQQVTLRCSSQSGHNTVSWYQQALGQGPQFIFQYYREEENGRGNFPPRFSGLQFPNYSSELNVNALELDDSALYLCASSDYTGTYEKLFFGSGTQLSVL.

The table lists this clonotype with many counts. V usage is TRBV7-9 and J usage is TRBJ2-5; possible D gene TRBD2, 5 bases. Germline CDR1 reads SEHNR; CDR2 reads FQNEAQ (reference sequence). Trimming shortened V by 1 base and J by 5 bases, and 8 bases separated the two germline ends. CDR3 length equals 13 residues. The CDR3: CASSLVARETQYF. CDR3 DNA: TGTGCCAGCAGCTTAGTAGCGCGGGAGACCCAGTACTTC.

The chain joins TRBV9 to TRBJ2-1; D not resolved. Trimming cost V 0 bases and J 5 bases, with 12 bases left between them. The CDR3 runs 15 residues. Germline-derived CDR1 and CDR2 are SGDLS and YYNGEE. The CDR3 is CASSVALLEDNEQFF. For the CDR3, the DNA is TGTGCCAGCAGCGTAGCTCTTTTAGAGGACAATGAGCAGTTCTTC.

This clonotype has at least ten counts. The V call is TRBV6-5, the J call TRBJ1-2; 7 nucleotides line up with TRBD1. Losses at the gene ends were 7 bases for V and 4 bases for J; bases not matched to a gene: 15. Germline CDR1 and CDR2: MNHEY and SVGAGI. CDR3 length: 16 amino acids. The CDR3 sequence: CASTRSGGGWGYGYTF. CDR3 bases: TGTGCCAGCACCCGCTCAGGGGGGGGTTGGGGCTATGGCTACACCTTC.

This clonotype showed up many times. J is TRBJ2-1 and V is TRBV18, with unresolved D. The CDR3 runs 16 residues. Trimming cost V 2 bases and J 5 bases, with 16 bases left between them. CDR1 and CDR2 from the germline V gene are KGHSH and LQKENI. Here the CDR3 reads CASSPLFRWDHNEQFF. The CDR3 bases are TGTGCCAGCTCACCATTGTTCAGGTGGGATCACAATGAGCAGTTCTTC.

At least ten counts were recorded for this clonotype. This chain connects TRBV18 to TRBJ2-1, with 14 bases lining up with TRBD2. Germline V gives CDR1 KGHSH, CDR2 LQKENI. The CDR3 extends over 17 amino acids. The V and J ends lost 2 bases and 10 bases, in that order; junction bases with no gene match: 10. CDR3 bases: TGTGCCAGCTCACCAAGGCCCGGACTAGCGGGAGGAGGGGAGCAGTTCTTC. Amino acids: CASSPRPGLAGGGEQFF.

This clonotype showed up just a few times. V is TRBV7-8 and J is TRBJ2-7; D is possibly TRBD1 or TRBD2 (7 bases each). The CDR3 length is 15 residues. CDR1 SGHVS and CDR2 FQNEAQ come from the germline V gene. The ends were cut back, 5 bases at V and 5 bases at J, with 19 bases in the middle. The chain's CDR3 is CASSAAGGVNDEQYF. In DNA, the CDR3 is TGTGCCAGCAGCGCAGCAGGGGGGGTAAATGACGAGCAGTACTTC.

This chain's CDR3 is CASRGGRKDYGYTF. CDR3 nucleotide sequence: TGTGCCAGCAGGGGGGGAAGGAAAGACTATGGCTACACCTTC. This rearrangement joins TRBV7-9 to TRBJ1-2; possible D gene TRBD1, 5 bases. V was shortened by 6 bases and J by 3 bases, with 14 bases between the two germline ends. The CDR3 consists of 14 residues. The germline V gene encodes CDR1 SEHNR and CDR2 FQNEAQ (reference sequence).

This clonotype has a count of ten or more. CDR3 nucleotide sequence: TGTGCCATCCGTACCGAGACCGGGGAGCTGTTTTTT. Translation gives CAIRTETGELFF. V and J are TRBV7-9 and TRBJ2-2; no firm D call. This CDR3 has 12 residues. The ends were cut back, 10 bases at V and 5 bases at J, with 11 bases in the middle. In germline, CDR1 is SEHNR, CDR2 FQNEAQ (reference sequence).

Details on this clonotype: The junction does not match germline at one end; this may be a read error. The chain uses TRBV3-1 and TRBJ2-5; a weak D match, TRBD2 (5 bases). Germline CDR1 LGHDT, CDR2 YNNKEL (reference sequence). The CDR3 extends over 14 amino acids. This CDR3 reads CASSQGSAQKTQYF. The CDR3 DNA sequence: TGTGCCAGCAGCCAAGGTAGCGCCCAAAAGACCCAGTACTTC.

This clonotype was observed many times. V usage is TRBV20-1 and J usage is TRBJ2-1; 14 bases are a match to TRBD2. The J segment lost 14 bases and the V segment lost 4 bases, leaving 7 bases of the junction unmatched. This CDR3 is 13 amino acids long. Germline loops: CDR1 DFQATT, CDR2 SNEGSKA (reference sequence). CDR3 nucleotide sequence: TGCAGTGCTAAGTTGGGACTAGCGGGAGTTGAGTTCTTC. Translated, it gives CSAKLGLAGVEFF.